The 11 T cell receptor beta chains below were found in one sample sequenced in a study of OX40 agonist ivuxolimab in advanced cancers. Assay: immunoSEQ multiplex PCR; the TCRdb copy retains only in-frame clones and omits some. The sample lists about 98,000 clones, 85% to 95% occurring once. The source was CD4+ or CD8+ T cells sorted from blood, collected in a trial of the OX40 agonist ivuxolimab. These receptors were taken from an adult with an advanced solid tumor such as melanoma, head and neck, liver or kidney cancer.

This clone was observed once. The CDR3 DNA sequence: TGTGCCAGCACTTCATCGGTTCCGGATGGCTACACCTTC. Protein product: CASTSSVPDGYTF. The chain couples TRBV19 to TRBJ1-2; D is unresolved. Germline V gives CDR1 LNHDA, CDR2 SQIVND (reference sequence). The CDR3 contains 13 residues. Trimming left V 9 bases short and J 6 bases short, with 17 bases between. The whole variable domain, remainder taken from reference TRBV19 and TRBJ1-2, is DGGITQSPKYLFRKEGQNVTLSCEQNLNHDAMYWYRQDPGQGLRLIYYSQIVNDFQKGDIAEGYSVSREKKESFPLTVTSAQKNPTAFYLCASTSSVPDGYTFGSGTRLTVV.

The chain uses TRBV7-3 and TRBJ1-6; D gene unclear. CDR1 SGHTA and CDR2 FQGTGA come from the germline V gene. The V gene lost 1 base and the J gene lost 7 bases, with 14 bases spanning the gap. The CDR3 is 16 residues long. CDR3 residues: CASSLMEAGPNSPLHF. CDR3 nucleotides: TGTGCCAGCAGCTTAATGGAGGCAGGTCCAAATTCACCCCTCCACTTT.

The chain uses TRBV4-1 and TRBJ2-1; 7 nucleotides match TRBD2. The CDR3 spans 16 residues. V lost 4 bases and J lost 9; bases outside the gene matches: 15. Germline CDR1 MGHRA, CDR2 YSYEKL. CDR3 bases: TGCGCCAGCAGCCCACAACGTGCGGGAGACGTCGGTGAGCAGTTCTTC. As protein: CASSPQRAGDVGEQFF.

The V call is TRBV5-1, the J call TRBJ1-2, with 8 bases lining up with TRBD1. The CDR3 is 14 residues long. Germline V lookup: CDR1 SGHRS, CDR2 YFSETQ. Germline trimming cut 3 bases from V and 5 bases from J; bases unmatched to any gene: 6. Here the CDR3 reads CASSSGGQAYGYTF. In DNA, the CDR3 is TGCGCCAGCAGCTCGGGGGGACAGGCATATGGCTACACCTTC.

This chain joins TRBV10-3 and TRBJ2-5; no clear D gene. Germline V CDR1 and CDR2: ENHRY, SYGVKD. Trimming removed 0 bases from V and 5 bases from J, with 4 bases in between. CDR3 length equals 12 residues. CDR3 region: CAISESPETQYF. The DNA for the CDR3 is TGTGCCATCAGTGAGTCCCCTGAGACCCAGTACTTC.

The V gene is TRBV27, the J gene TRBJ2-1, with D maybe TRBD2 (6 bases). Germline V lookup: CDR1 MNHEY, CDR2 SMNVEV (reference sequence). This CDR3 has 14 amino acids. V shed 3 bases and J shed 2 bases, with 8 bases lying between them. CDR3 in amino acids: CASSFAGTYNEQFF. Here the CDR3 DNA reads TGTGCCAGCAGTTTTGCGGGGACCTACAATGAGCAGTTCTTC.

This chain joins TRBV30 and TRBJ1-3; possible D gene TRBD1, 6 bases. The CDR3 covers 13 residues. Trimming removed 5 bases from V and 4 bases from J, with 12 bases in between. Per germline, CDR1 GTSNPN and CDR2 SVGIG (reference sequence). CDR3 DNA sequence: TGTGCCTGGGTCGCGGGGGGCGGAAACACCATATATTTT. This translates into CAWVAGGGNTIYF.

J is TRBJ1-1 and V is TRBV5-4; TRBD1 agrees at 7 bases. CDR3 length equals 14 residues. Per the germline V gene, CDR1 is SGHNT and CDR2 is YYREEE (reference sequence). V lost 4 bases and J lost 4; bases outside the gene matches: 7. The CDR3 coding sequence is TGTGCCAGCAGCCCGCAGGGGGTCGGCACTGAAGCTTTCTTT. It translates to CASSPQGVGTEAFF.

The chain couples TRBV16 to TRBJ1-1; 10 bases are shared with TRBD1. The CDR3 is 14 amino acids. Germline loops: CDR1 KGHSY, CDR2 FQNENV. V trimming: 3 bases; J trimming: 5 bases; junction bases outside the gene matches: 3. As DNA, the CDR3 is TGTGCCAGCAGCCAGCCGGGACAGGGGACTGAAGCTTTCTTT. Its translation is CASSQPGQGTEAFF.

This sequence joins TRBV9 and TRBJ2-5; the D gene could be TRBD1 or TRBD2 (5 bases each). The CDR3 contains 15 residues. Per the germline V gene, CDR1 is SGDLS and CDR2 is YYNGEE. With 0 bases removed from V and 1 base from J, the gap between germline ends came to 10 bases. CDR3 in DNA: TGTGCCAGCAGCGTAGGTGGGGGACCCCAAGAGACCCAGTACTTC. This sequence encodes CASSVGGGPQETQYF.

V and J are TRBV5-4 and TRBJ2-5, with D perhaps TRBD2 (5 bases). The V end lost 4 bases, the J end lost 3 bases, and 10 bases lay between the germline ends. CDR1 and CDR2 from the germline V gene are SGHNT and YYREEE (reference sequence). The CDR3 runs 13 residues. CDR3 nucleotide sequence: TGTGCCAGCAGCCCGAGGGATGAAGAGACCCAGTACTTC. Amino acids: CASSPRDEETQYF.